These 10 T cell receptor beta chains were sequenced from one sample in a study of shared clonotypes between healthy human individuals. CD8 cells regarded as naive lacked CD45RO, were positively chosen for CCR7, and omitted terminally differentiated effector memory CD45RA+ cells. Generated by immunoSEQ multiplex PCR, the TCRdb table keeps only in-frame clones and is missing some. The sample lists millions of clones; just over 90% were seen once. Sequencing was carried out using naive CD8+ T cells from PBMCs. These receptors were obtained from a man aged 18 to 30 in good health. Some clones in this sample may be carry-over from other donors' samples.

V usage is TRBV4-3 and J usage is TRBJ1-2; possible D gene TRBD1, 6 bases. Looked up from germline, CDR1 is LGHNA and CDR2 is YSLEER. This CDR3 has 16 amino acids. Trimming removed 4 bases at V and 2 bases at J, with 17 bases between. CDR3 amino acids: CASSPEFIDRNYGYTF. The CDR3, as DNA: TGCGCCAGCAGCCCAGAATTTATAGACAGGAACTATGGCTACACCTTC.

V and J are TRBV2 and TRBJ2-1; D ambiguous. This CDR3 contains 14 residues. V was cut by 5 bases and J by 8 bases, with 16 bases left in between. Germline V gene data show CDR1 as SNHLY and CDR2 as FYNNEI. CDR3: CASSFVSPGYEQFF. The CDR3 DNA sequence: TGTGCCAGCAGTTTCGTCTCCCCGGGCTATGAGCAGTTCTTC.

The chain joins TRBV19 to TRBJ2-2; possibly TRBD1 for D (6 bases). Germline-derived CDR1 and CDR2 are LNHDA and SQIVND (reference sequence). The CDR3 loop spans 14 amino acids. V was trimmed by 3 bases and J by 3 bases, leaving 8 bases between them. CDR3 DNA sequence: TGTGCCAGTAGTATCGGACAGTACACCGGGGAGCTGTTTTTT. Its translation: CASSIGQYTGELFF. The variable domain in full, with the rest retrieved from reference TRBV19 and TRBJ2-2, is DGGITQSPKYLFRKEGQNVTLSCEQNLNHDAMYWYRQDPGQGLRLIYYSQIVNDFQKGDIAEGYSVSREKKESFPLTVTSAQKNPTAFYLCASSIGQYTGELFFGEGSRLTVL.

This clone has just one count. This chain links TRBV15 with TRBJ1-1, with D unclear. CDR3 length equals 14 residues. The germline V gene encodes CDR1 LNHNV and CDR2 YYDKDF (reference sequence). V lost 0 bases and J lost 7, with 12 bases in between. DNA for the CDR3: TGTGCCACCAGCAGAGATCTGCAGGTAGGTGAAGCTTTCTTT. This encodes CATSRDLQVGEAFF.

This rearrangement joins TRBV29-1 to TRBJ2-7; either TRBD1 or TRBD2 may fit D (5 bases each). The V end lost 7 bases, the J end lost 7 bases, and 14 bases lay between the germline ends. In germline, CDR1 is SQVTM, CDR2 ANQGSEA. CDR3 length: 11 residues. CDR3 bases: TGCAGCGGGGGGAGTCCCCGGGAGCAGTACTTC. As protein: CSGGSPREQYF.

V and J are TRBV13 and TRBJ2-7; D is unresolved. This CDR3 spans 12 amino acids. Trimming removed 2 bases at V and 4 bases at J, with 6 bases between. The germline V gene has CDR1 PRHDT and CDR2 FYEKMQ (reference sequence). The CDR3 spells CASSLRRYEQYF. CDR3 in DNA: TGTGCCAGCAGCTTAAGGCGGTACGAGCAGTACTTC.

In DNA form, the CDR3 reads TGTGCCAGCAGTTTAACAGGGGCCTGGCCTGAAGCTTTCTTT. It encodes CASSLTGAWPEAFF. The genes are TRBV27 and TRBJ1-1, with 7 bases fitting TRBD1. This CDR3 has 14 residues. Looked up from germline, CDR1 is MNHEY and CDR2 is SMNVEV (reference sequence). V lost 2 bases, J lost 6 bases, and 6 bases stayed unmatched.

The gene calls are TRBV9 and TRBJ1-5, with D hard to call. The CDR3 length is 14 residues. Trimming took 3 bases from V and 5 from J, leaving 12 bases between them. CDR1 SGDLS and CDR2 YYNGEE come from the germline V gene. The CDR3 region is CASSAGWSDQPQHF. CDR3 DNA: TGTGCCAGCAGCGCGGGCTGGTCGGATCAGCCCCAGCATTTT.

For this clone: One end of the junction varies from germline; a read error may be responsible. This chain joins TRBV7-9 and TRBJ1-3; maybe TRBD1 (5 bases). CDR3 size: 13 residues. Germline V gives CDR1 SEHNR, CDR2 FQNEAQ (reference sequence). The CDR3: CASSPGRDSQLLF. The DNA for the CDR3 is TGTGCCAGCAGCCCCGGCCGGGACTCTCAACTTTTATTT.

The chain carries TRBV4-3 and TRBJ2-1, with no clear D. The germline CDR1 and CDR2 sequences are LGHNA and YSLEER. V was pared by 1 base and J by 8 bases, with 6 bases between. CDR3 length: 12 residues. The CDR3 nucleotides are TGCGCCAGCAGCCAAGTTCGGGATGAGCAGTTCTTC. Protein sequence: CASSQVRDEQFF.